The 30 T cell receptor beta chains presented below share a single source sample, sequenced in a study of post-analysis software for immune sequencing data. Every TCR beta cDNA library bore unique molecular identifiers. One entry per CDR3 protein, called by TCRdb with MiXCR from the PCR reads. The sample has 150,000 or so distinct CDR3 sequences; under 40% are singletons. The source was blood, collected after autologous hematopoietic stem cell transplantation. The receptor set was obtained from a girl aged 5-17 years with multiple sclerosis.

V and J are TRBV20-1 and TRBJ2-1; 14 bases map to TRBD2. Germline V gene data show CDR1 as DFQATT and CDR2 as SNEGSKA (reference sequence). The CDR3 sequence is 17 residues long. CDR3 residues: CSAGGTSGSTGGNEQFF. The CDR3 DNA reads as TGCAGCGCAGGGGGGACTAGCGGGAGTACTGGGGGAAATGAGCAGTTCTTC.

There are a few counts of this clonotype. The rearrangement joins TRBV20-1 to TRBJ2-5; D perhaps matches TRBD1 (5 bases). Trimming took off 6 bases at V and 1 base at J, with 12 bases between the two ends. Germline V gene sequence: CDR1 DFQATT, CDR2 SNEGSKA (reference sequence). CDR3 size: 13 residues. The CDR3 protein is CSAITGFQETQYF. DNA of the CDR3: TGCAGTGCCATAACAGGTTTCCAAGAGACCCAGTACTTC.

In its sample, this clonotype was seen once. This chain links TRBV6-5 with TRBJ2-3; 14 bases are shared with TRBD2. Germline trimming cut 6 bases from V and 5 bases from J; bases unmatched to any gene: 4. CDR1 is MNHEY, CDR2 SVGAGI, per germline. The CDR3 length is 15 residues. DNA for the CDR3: TGTGCCAGCAGCGCCGGGACTAGCGGGGGAGATACGCAGTATTTT. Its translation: CASSAGTSGGDTQYF.

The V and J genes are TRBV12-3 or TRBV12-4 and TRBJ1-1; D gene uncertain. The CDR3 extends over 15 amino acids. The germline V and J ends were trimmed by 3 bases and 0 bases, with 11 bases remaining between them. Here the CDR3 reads CASSFGGVMNTEAFF. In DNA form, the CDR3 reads TGTGCCAGCAGTTTTGGTGGGGTGATGAACACTGAAGCTTTCTTT.

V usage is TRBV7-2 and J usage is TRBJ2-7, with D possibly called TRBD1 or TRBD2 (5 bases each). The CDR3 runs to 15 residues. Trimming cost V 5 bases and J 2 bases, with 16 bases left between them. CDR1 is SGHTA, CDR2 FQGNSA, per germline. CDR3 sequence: CASSLGTGRTYEQYF. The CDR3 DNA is TGTGCCAGCAGCCTCGGGACGGGCAGGACCTACGAGCAGTACTTC.

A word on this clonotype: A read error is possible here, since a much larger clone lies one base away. The CDR3 coding sequence is TGCAGTGCATCACCGCTACCGAGACTAGCGGGAGGGCCGACAGATACGCAGTATTTT. As protein: CSASPLPRLAGGPTDTQYF. This rearrangement joins TRBV20-1 to TRBJ2-3; TRBD2 aligns across 14 bases. The V gene's germline CDR1 is DFQATT and CDR2 SNEGSKA (reference sequence). The junction had 17 bases not matched to a gene; V was cut back by 6 bases and J by 3 bases. The CDR3 has 19 amino acids.

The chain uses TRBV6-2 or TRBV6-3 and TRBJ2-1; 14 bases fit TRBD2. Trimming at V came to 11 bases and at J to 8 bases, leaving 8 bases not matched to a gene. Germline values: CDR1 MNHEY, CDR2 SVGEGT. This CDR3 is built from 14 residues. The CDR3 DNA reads TGTGCCGGGACTAGCGGGAGTATGTCGGATGAGCAGTTCTTC. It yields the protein CAGTSGSMSDEQFF.

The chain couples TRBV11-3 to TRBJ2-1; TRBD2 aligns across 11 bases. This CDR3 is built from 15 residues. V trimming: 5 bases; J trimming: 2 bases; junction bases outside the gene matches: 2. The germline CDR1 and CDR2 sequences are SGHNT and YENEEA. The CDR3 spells CASSHSGRAYNEQFF. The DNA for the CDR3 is TGTGCCAGCAGCCATAGCGGGAGGGCCTACAATGAGCAGTTCTTC.

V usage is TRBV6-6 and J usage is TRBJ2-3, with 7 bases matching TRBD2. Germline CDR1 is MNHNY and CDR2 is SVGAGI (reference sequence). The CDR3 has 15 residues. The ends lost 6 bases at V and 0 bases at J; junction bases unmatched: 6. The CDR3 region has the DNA TGTGCCAGCAGCGAACTAGCGTCGAGCACAGATACGCAGTATTTT. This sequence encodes CASSELASSTDTQYF.

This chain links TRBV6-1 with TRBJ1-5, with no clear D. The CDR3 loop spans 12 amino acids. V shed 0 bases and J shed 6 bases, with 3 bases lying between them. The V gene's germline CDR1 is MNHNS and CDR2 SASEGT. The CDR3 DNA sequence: TGTGCCAGCAGTGAAGCTGCTCAGCCCCAGCATTTT. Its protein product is CASSEAAQPQHF.

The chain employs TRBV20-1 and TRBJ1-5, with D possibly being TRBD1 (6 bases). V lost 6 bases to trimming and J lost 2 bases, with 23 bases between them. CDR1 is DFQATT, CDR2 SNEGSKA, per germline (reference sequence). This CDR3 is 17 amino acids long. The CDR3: CSARDRPAEVGNQPQHF. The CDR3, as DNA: TGCAGTGCCCGTGACAGGCCCGCGGAGGTGGGCAATCAGCCCCAGCATTTT.

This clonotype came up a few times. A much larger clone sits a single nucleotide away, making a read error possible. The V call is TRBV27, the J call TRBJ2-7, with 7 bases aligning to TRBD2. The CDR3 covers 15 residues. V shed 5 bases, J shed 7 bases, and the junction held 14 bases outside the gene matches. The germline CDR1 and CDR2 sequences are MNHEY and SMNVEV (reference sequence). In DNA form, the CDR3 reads TGTGCCAGCAGTAACCTAGCGGTCTCCTACAATGAGCAGTACTTC. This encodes CASSNLAVSYNEQYF.

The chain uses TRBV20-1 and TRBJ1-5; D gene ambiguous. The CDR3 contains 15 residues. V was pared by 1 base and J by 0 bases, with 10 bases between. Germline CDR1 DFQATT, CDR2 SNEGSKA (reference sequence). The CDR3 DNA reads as TGCAGTGCTAGAGGGGCCCCGTATAGCAATCAGCCCCAGCATTTT. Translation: CSARGAPYSNQPQHF.

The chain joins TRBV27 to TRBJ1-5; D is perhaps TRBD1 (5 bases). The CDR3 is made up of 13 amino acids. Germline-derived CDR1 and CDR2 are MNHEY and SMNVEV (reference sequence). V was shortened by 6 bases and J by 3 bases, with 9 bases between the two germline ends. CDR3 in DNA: TGTGCCAGCAGGGGCAGGGCCAATCAGCCCCAGCATTTT. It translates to CASRGRANQPQHF.

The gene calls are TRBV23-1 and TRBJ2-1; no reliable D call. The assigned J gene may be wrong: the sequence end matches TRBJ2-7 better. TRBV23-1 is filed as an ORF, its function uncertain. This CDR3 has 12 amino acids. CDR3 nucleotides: TGCGCCAGCAGTGAAAGCGACTACGAGCAGTACTTC. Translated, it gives CASSESDYEQYF.

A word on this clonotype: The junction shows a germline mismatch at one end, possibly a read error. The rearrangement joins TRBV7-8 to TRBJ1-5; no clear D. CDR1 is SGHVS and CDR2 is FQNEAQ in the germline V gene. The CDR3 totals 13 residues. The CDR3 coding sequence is TGTTCCAGCAGCTTAGGAAACAATCAGCCCCAGCATTTT. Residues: CSSSLGNNQPQHF.

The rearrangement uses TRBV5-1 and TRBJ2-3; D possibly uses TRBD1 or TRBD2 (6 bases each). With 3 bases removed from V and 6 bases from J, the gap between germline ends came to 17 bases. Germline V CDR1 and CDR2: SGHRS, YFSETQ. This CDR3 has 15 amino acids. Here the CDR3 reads CASSSGASVEDTQYF. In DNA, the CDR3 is TGCGCCAGCAGCTCGGGGGCCTCCGTTGAGGATACGCAGTATTTT.

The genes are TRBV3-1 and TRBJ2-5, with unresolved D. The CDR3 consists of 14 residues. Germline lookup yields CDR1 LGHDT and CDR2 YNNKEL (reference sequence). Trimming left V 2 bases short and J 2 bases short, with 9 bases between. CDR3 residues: CASSQSTPQETQYF. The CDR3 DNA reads TGTGCCAGCAGCCAATCCACACCGCAAGAGACCCAGTACTTC.

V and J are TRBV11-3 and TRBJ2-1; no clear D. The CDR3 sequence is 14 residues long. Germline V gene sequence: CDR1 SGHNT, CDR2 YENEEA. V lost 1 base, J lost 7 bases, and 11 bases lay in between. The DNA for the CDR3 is TGTGCCAGCAGCTTAGGATTAGAGAGGAATGAGCAGTTCTTC. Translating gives CASSLGLERNEQFF.

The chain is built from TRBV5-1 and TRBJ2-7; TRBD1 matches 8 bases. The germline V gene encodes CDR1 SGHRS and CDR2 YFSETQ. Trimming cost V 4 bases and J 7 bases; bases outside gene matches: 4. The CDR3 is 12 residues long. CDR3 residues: CASSQGALEQYF. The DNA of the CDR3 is TGCGCCAGCAGCCAGGGGGCCCTAGAGCAGTACTTC.

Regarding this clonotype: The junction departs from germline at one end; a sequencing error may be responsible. CDR3 coding DNA: TGTGCCAGCAGCTTATCGGGTCAAGGAAATGAAGAACTGTTTTTT. Amino acids: CASSLSGQGNEELFF. This chain links TRBV7-9 with TRBJ1-4; no definite D call. The CDR3 runs to 15 residues. Germline V gene lookup returns CDR1 SEHNR and CDR2 FQNEAQ (reference sequence). The full variable domain, completed using reference TRBV7-9 and TRBJ1-4, is DTGVSQNPRHKITKRGQNVTFRCDPISEHNRLYWYRQTLGQGPEFLTYFQNEAQLEKSRLLSDRFSAERPKGSFSTLEIQRTEQGDSAMYLCASSLSGQGNEELFFGSGTQLSVL.

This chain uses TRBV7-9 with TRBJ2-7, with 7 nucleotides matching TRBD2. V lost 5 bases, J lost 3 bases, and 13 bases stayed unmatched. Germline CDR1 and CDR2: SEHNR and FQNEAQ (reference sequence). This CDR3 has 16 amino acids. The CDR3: CASSRNDGTKLYEQYF. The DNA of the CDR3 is TGTGCCAGCAGCCGAAACGACGGGACTAAACTCTACGAGCAGTACTTC.

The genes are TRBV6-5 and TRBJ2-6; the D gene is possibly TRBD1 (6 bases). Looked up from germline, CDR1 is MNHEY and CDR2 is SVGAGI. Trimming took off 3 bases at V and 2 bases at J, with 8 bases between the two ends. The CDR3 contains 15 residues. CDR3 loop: CASSYSGAGANVLTF. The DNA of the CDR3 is TGTGCCAGCAGTTATTCAGGGGCTGGGGCCAACGTCCTGACTTTC.

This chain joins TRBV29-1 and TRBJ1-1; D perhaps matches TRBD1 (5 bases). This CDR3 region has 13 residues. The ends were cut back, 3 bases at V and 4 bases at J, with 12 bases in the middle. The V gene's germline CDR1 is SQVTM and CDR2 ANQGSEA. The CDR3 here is CSVDPVGGTEAFF. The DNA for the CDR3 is TGCAGCGTTGACCCGGTGGGGGGCACTGAAGCTTTCTTT.

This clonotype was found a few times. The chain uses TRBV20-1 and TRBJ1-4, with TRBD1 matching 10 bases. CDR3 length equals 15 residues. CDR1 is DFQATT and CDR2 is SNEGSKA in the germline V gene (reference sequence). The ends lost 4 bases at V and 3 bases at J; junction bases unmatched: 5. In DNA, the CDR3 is TGCAGTGCTAAGGACAGGGGGGTATCTAATGAAAAACTGTTTTTT. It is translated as CSAKDRGVSNEKLFF.

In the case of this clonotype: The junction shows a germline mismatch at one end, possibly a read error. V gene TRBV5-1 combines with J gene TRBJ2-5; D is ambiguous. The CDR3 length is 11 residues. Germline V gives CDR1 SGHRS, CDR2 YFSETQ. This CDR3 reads CASSLKEAQYF. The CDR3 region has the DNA TGCGCCAGCAGCCTTAAAGAGGCCCAGTACTTC.

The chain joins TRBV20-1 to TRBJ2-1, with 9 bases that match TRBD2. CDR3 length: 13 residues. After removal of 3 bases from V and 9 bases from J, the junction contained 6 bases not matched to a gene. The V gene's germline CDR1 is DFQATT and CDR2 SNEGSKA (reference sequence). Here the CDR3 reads CSARREGRGEQFF. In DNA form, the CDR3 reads TGCAGTGCTAGGCGGGAGGGCCGGGGTGAGCAGTTCTTC.

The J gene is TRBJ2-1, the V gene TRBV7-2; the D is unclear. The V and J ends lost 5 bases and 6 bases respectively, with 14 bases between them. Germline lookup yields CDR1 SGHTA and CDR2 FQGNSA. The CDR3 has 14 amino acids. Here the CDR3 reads CASSPLQASNEQFF. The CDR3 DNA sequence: TGTGCCAGCAGCCCACTCCAGGCCTCCAATGAGCAGTTCTTC.

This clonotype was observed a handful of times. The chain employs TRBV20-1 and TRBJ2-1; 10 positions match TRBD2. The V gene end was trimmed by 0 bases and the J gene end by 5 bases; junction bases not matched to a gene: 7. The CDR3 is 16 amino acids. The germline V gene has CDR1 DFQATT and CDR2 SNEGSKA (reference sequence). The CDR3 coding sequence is TGCAGTGCTAGAGATCGGGGGACTAGCGCCCACAATGAGCAGTTCTTC. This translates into CSARDRGTSAHNEQFF.

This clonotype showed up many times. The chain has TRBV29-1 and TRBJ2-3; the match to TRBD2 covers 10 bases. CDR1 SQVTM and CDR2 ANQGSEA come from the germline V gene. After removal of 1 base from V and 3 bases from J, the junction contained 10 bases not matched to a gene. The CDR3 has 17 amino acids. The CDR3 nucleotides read TGCAGCGTTGAAGTAGCGAGCGGGAGGGAGGAAACAGATACGCAGTATTTT. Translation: CSVEVASGREETDTQYF.